These 5 T cell receptor beta chains were all obtained from the same sample, sequenced in a study of shared clonotypes between healthy human individuals. Clones were sequenced by immunoSEQ multiplex PCR, and TCRdb holds only the in-frame ones, with some missing. The sample includes about 2.4 million clones, roughly 92% of them seen just once. The sequencing input was naive CD4+ T cells sorted from blood. Sample subset: CD45RA+ positively selected. These receptors were taken from a man between 18 and 35 years old in good health.

This clone showed up just a few times. The rearrangement joins TRBV19 to TRBJ1-1; the D gene is possibly TRBD1 (5 bases). The V gene lost 4 bases and the J gene lost 4 bases, with 10 bases spanning the gap. Germline CDR1 LNHDA, CDR2 SQIVND (reference sequence). The CDR3 sequence is 13 residues long. DNA of the CDR3: TGTGCCAGTAGTACATCAGGGATCACTGAAGCTTTCTTT. It codes for CASSTSGITEAFF.

The chain recombines TRBV15 with TRBJ1-1; no clear D. The V and J ends lost 0 bases and 1 base respectively, with 9 bases between them. CDR1 and CDR2 from the germline V gene are LNHNV and YYDKDF (reference sequence). The CDR3 has 15 residues. CDR3 loop: CATSRERGWNTEAFF. The DNA for the CDR3 is TGTGCCACCAGCAGAGAGCGGGGTTGGAACACTGAAGCTTTCTTT.

The genes are TRBV28 and TRBJ1-4; D might be TRBD1 (6 bases). Germline V CDR1 and CDR2: MDHEN, SYDVKM. The CDR3 contains 13 residues. V was trimmed by 10 bases and J by 5 bases, leaving 14 bases between them. CDR3 protein: CATVQGGNEKLFF. The CDR3 DNA reads TGTGCCACAGTACAGGGAGGCAATGAAAAACTGTTTTTT.

V is TRBV9 and J is TRBJ2-1; maybe TRBD1 (7 bases). The CDR3 length is 15 residues. Trimming pared 0 bases from V and 8 bases from J, leaving 15 bases between. Germline V gives CDR1 SGDLS, CDR2 YYNGEE. CDR3 in amino acids: CASSVGQGGMDEQFF. The CDR3, as DNA: TGTGCCAGCAGCGTAGGGCAGGGGGGAATGGATGAGCAGTTCTTC.

The table lists this clone with a count of one. The J gene is TRBJ2-6, the V gene TRBV5-1; no reliable D call. Looked up from germline, CDR1 is SGHRS and CDR2 is YFSETQ. V lost 6 bases to trimming and J lost 4 bases, with 11 bases between them. The CDR3 spans 14 residues. CDR3 DNA: TGCGCCAGCACTCCAACGGCGGGGGCCAACGTCCTGACTTTC. It specifies CASTPTAGANVLTF.